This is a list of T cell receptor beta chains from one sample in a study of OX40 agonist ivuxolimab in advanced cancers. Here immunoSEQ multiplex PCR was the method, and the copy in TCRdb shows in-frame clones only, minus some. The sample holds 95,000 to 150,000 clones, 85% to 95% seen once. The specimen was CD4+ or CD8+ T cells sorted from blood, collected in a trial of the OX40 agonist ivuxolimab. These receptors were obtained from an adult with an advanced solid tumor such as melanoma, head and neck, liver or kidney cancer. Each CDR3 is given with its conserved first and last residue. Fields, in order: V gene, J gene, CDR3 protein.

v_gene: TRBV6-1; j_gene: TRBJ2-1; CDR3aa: CASSEASAGYEQFF
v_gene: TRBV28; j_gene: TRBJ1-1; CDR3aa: CAIVREEAFF
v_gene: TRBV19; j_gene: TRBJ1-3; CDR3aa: CASQTVPASGNTIYF
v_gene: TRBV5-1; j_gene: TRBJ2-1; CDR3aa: CASSLTSGGNNEQFF
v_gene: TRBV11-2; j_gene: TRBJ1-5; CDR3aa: CASSQLAGQGQPQHF
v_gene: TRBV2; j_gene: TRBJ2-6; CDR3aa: CASSTSPWGANVLTF
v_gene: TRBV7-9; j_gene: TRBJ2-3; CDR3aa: CASHLGGGSDTQYF
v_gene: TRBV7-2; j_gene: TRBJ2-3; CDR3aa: CASTRVQGTDTQYF
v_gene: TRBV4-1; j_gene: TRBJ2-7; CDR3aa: CASSQPATGGESEQYF
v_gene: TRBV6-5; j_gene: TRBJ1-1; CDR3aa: CASTLGQGRTEAFF
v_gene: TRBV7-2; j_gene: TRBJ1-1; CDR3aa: CASSPGFQAFF
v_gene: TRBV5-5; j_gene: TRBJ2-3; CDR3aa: CASSLVNTGLGTDTQYF
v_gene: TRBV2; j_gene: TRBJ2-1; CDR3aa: CASSEGRGPYNEQFF
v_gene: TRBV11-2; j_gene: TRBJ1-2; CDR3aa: CASSLGQGAWGYGYTF
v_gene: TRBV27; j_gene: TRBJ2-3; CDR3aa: CASGTPSTDTQYF
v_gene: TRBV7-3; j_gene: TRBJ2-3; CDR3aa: CASSLTGTSGGDTQYF